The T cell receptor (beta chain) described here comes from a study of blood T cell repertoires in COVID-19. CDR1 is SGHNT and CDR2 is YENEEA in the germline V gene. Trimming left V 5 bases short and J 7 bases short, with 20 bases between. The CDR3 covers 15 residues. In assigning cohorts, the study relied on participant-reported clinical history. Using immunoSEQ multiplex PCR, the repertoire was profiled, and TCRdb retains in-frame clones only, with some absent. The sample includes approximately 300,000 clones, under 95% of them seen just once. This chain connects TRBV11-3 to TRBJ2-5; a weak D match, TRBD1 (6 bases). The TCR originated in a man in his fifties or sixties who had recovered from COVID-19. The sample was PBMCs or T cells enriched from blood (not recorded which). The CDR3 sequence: CASSPNRAGDRTQYF. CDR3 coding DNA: TGTGCCAGCAGCCCAAACCGAGCAGGGGATCGGACCCAGTACTTC. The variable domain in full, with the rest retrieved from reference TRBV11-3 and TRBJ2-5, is EAGVVQSPRYKIIEKKQPVAFWCNPISGHNTLYWYLQNLGQGPELLIRYENEEAVDDSQLPKDRFSAERLKGVDSTLKIQPAELGDSAVYLCASSPNRAGDRTQYFGPGTRLLVL.